These 32 T cell receptor beta chains came from one sample sequenced in a study of shared clonotypes between healthy human individuals. Generated by immunoSEQ multiplex PCR, the TCRdb table keeps only in-frame clones and is missing some. The sample lists some 450,000 clones, approximately 77% occurring once. Sequenced sample: PBMCs. These receptors all come from a woman aged 35 to 49 in good health. Some clones in this sample may be carry-over from other donors' samples.

This clone was detected only a few times. The same CDR3 is also encoded by other DNA sequences in this sample. The chain uses TRBV7-3 and TRBJ2-7; TRBD2 matches at 15 bases. V trimming: 2 bases; J trimming: 2 bases; junction bases outside the gene matches: 1. Germline assignment: CDR1 SGHTA and CDR2 FQGTGA. The length of the CDR3 is 16 residues. The DNA for the CDR3 is TGTGCCAGCAGCTTAGGACTAGCGGGAGGGCCCTACGAGCAGTACTTC. Residues: CASSLGLAGGPYEQYF. The complete variable domain, with remaining parts taken from reference TRBV7-3 and TRBJ2-7, reads GAGVSQTPSNKVTEKGKYVELRCDPISGHTALYWYRQSLGQGPEFLIYFQGTGAADDSGLPNDRFFAVRPEGSVSTLKIQRTERGDSAVYLCASSLGLAGGPYEQYFGPGTRLTVT.

CDR3 protein: CASSPRGMMNTEAFF. CDR3 nucleotides: TGTGCCAGCTCTCCCCGTGGGATGATGAACACTGAAGCTTTCTTT. The chain carries TRBV18 and TRBJ1-1; no firm D call. This CDR3 has 15 residues. The V gene's germline CDR1 is KGHSH and CDR2 LQKENI. Trimming removed 6 bases at V and 0 bases at J, with 14 bases between.

This clone was seen many times. The chain links TRBV11-1 to TRBJ2-6; D might be TRBD1 (5 bases). Germline V gives CDR1 SGHAT, CDR2 FQDESV (reference sequence). V was shortened by 5 bases and J by 0 bases, with 11 bases between the two germline ends. The CDR3 has 16 amino acids. CDR3 bases: TGTGCCAGCAGCGCAACAGGTAGCTCTGGGGCCAACGTCCTGACTTTC. It yields the protein CASSATGSSGANVLTF.

This clone showed up just a few times. The chain is built from TRBV28 and TRBJ1-2, with D maybe TRBD1 (6 bases). Germline assignment: CDR1 MDHEN and CDR2 SYDVKM. The CDR3 totals 14 residues. The V end lost 7 bases, the J end lost 7 bases, and 19 bases lay between the germline ends. Written as DNA, the CDR3 is TGTGCCAGCACATTAGGGGGGCGCGGGGGTGGCTACACCTTC. It specifies CASTLGGRGGGYTF.

V gene TRBV2 combines with J gene TRBJ2-2; D is ambiguous. The germline V gene encodes CDR1 SNHLY and CDR2 FYNNEI. The CDR3 consists of 11 residues. V lost 2 bases and J 7 bases, leaving 2 bases between the germline ends. CDR3 in DNA: TGTGCCAGCAGTGAAATCGGGGAGCTGTTTTTT. The encoded protein is CASSEIGELFF.

This rearrangement joins TRBV11-2 to TRBJ1-2, with D unresolved. The CDR3 has 14 residues. The germline V gene has CDR1 SGHAT and CDR2 FQNNGV. Trimming took 4 bases from V and 8 from J, leaving 17 bases between them. CDR3 amino acids: CASSSRTAPGGYTF. CDR3 nucleotides: TGTGCCAGCAGCTCCCGGACTGCTCCGGGAGGCTACACCTTC.

The J gene is TRBJ1-2, the V gene TRBV6-1; TRBD1 aligns across 9 bases. Germline V gene sequence: CDR1 MNHNS, CDR2 SASEGT. V gave up 3 bases and J gave up 5 bases; unmatched junction bases: 7. CDR3 length equals 15 residues. The CDR3 DNA is TGTGCCAGCAGTGATCCGGGACAGGGTTTTTATGGCTACACCTTC. Translation gives CASSDPGQGFYGYTF.

J is TRBJ2-4 and V is TRBV25-1; TRBD1 matches at 7 bases. Germline V lookup: CDR1 MGHDK, CDR2 SYGVNS. The CDR3 covers 16 residues. With V trimmed by 9 bases and J by 0 bases, 11 bases remained unmatched. CDR3 sequence (DNA): TGTGCCAGGGGACAGCCCATATGTATAGCCAAAAACATTCAGTACTTC. Translating gives CARGQPICIAKNIQYF.

The genes are TRBV18 and TRBJ2-7; 9 bases fit TRBD1. V gave up 2 bases and J gave up 4 bases; unmatched junction bases: 6. Per the germline V gene, CDR1 is KGHSH and CDR2 is LQKENI. The CDR3 consists of 15 residues. DNA of the CDR3: TGTGCCAGCTCACCATCCGGGACAGGGACGTACGAGCAGTACTTC. Protein: CASSPSGTGTYEQYF. The variable domain in full, completed from reference TRBV18 and TRBJ2-7, reads NAGVMQNPRHLVRRRGQEARLRCSPMKGHSHVYWYRQLPEEGLKFMVYLQKENIIDESGMPKERFSAEFPKEGPSILRIQQVVRGDSAAYFCASSPSGTGTYEQYFGPGTRLTVT.

The chain has TRBV5-1 and TRBJ2-1; TRBD2 matches at 8 bases. V lost 4 bases and J lost 6; bases outside the gene matches: 6. The length of the CDR3 is 14 residues. Germline CDR1 is SGHRS and CDR2 is YFSETQ. CDR3 nucleotide sequence: TGCGCCAGCAGCGGAGCGGGAGTTGGCAATGAGCAGTTCTTC. Its translation is CASSGAGVGNEQFF.

CDR3 residues: CASDSRGASNTGELFF. Here the CDR3 DNA reads TGTGCCAGCGATTCCCGGGGGGCCTCGAACACCGGGGAGCTGTTTTTT. This chain uses TRBV7-9 with TRBJ2-2; weak D call: TRBD2 (7 bases). CDR3 length: 16 amino acids. CDR1 SEHNR and CDR2 FQNEAQ come from the germline V gene (reference sequence). Trimming took off 8 bases at V and 0 bases at J, with 16 bases between the two ends.

The chain links TRBV15 to TRBJ2-3; no reliable D call. V gave up 0 bases and J gave up 4 bases, with 8 bases separating them. This CDR3 has 14 amino acids. Per the germline V gene, CDR1 is LNHNV and CDR2 is YYDKDF (reference sequence). The CDR3 DNA sequence: TGTGCCACCAGCAGAGATTCGGCTTCAGATACGCAGTATTTT. Protein sequence: CATSRDSASDTQYF.

In this sample, this clone turned up once. It is likely a read error: a sequence one base away is far more abundant. Here the CDR3 omits its conserved ending phenylalanine or tryptophan, so a read error is the likely source. V usage is TRBV30 and J usage is TRBJ1-1; D remains unclear. This CDR3 is built from 13 residues. V gave up 0 bases and J gave up 1 base, with 6 bases separating them. Germline loops: CDR1 GTSNPN, CDR2 SVGIG (reference sequence). The DNA for the CDR3 is TGTGCCTGGAGTGTAGCAGAGAACACTGAAGCTTTCTCT. This gives the protein CAWSVAENTEAFS.

Only one count was recorded for this clone. The rearrangement links TRBV27 to TRBJ1-5, with D possibly matching TRBD1 (5 bases). Germline CDR1 is MNHEY and CDR2 is SMNVEV (reference sequence). The CDR3 spans 16 residues. V was cut by 3 bases and J by 6 bases, with 18 bases left in between. CDR3 region: CASSFEFRGDFQPQHF. Here the CDR3 DNA reads TGTGCCAGCAGTTTTGAGTTCAGAGGGGATTTTCAGCCCCAGCATTTT.

Many counts were recorded for this clone. The sample has other DNA sequences that encode this CDR3 too. The chain links TRBV4-3 to TRBJ2-7; D might be TRBD1 (5 bases). CDR1 and CDR2 from the germline V gene are LGHNA and YSLEER. The CDR3 length is 15 residues. Between the trimmed V and J ends, which lost 0 bases and 2 bases, there was a span of 11 bases. CDR3 in amino acids: CASSQDTQGPYEQYF. As DNA, the CDR3 is TGCGCCAGCAGCCAAGATACCCAGGGCCCCTACGAGCAGTACTTC.

The chain links TRBV5-1 to TRBJ2-3; D is possibly TRBD2 (5 bases). The CDR3 contains 14 residues. Trimming left V 3 bases short and J 2 bases short, with 10 bases between. The germline CDR1 and CDR2 sequences are SGHRS and YFSETQ. CDR3 DNA sequence: TGCGCCAGCAGCTCCCCGAGGGACACAGATACGCAGTATTTT. It yields the protein CASSSPRDTDTQYF.

The chain carries TRBV2 and TRBJ1-4; D possibly corresponds to TRBD1 (6 bases). Germline CDR1 and CDR2: SNHLY and FYNNEI. The CDR3 loop spans 15 amino acids. The V end lost 5 bases, the J end lost 8 bases, and 18 bases lay between the germline ends. The DNA for the CDR3 is TGTGCCAGCAGTTTTCAGGGGACCCTGGGAGAAAAACTGTTTTTT. Its protein product is CASSFQGTLGEKLFF.

This chain uses TRBV10-3 with TRBJ2-7; 9 nucleotides align to TRBD1. This CDR3 region has 14 residues. The junction had 6 bases not matched to a gene; V was cut back by 4 bases and J by 5 bases. Germline loops: CDR1 ENHRY, CDR2 SYGVKD. The CDR3 here is CAISGGTGLNEQYF. The CDR3 region has the DNA TGTGCCATCAGTGGCGGGACAGGGCTAAACGAGCAGTACTTC.

The DNA for the CDR3 is TGTGCCAGCTCACCACCCTCCGCCGGGTGGGAGACCCAGTACTTC. Protein sequence: CASSPPSAGWETQYF. This rearrangement joins TRBV18 to TRBJ2-5; D remains unclear. V was trimmed by 0 bases and J by 5 bases, leaving 13 bases between them. The CDR3 length is 15 residues. Germline V gene lookup returns CDR1 KGHSH and CDR2 LQKENI.

The J gene is TRBJ2-2, the V gene TRBV6-4; tentatively, D is TRBD2 (5 bases). Germline V gives CDR1 MRHNA, CDR2 SNTAGT. V was trimmed by 6 bases and J by 7 bases, leaving 9 bases between them. The length of the CDR3 is 12 residues. CDR3 loop: CASRTAGGELFF. CDR3 DNA: TGTGCCAGCAGGACGGCGGGCGGGGAGCTGTTTTTT.

This chain joins TRBV6-1 and TRBJ1-5; possibly TRBD1 for D (6 bases). With 7 bases removed from V and 5 bases from J, the gap between germline ends came to 12 bases. This CDR3 is 13 amino acids long. Per the germline V gene, CDR1 is MNHNS and CDR2 is SASEGT. The CDR3 DNA follows: TGTGCCAGCATAGATAGGGGGGATCAGCCCCAGCATTTT. It encodes CASIDRGDQPQHF.

This chain connects TRBV7-2 to TRBJ2-7; D call uncertain. The CDR3 has 14 residues. V was shortened by 3 bases and J by 0 bases, with 9 bases between the two germline ends. Germline values: CDR1 SGHTA, CDR2 FQGNSA. CDR3 sequence (DNA): TGTGCCAGCAGCTTGGCTTCTCGCTCCTACGAGCAGTACTTC. Translation gives CASSLASRSYEQYF.

The genes are TRBV7-8 and TRBJ2-1, with 12 bases aligning to TRBD2. The CDR3 is made up of 14 amino acids. CDR1 and CDR2 from the germline V gene are SGHVS and FQNEAQ. Losses at the gene ends were 9 bases for V and 8 bases for J; bases not matched to a gene: 8. CDR3 in amino acids: CASLGLAGRYEQFF. The CDR3 nucleotides are TGTGCCAGTCTCGGACTAGCGGGAAGGTATGAGCAGTTCTTC.

Regarding this clone: This likely traces to a read error, being one base from a far larger clone. The rearrangement links TRBV13 to TRBJ2-1; TRBD1 is a possible D gene (5 bases). CDR1 and CDR2 from the germline V gene are PRHDT and FYEKMQ (reference sequence). This CDR3 spans 15 amino acids. The CDR3 region has the DNA TGTGCCAGCCGCTTAGGGGCGACTCCCTACAATGAGCAGTTCTTC. This encodes CASRLGATPYNEQFF.

This clone was counted many times. V gene TRBV29-1 combines with J gene TRBJ2-7; D is ambiguous. Germline CDR1 SQVTM, CDR2 ANQGSEA. The CDR3 is 13 residues long. Trimming took off 4 bases at V and 0 bases at J, with 10 bases between the two ends. CDR3 loop: CSVGVENSYEQYF. The DNA for the CDR3 is TGCAGCGTTGGGGTTGAAAACTCCTACGAGCAGTACTTC.

The chain carries TRBV7-9 and TRBJ1-2; possibly TRBD1 for D (6 bases). CDR3 size: 16 residues. Per germline, CDR1 SEHNR and CDR2 FQNEAQ (reference sequence). V shed 4 bases and J shed 2 bases, with 17 bases lying between them. For the CDR3, the DNA is TGTGCCAGCAGCTCCTCAGCAGGGGAAAGAAACTATGGCTACACCTTC. This sequence encodes CASSSSAGERNYGYTF.

Turning to this clone: Other DNA sequences in this sample translate to the same CDR3. The chain joins TRBV30 to TRBJ2-2; D perhaps matches TRBD2 (7 bases). Germline loops: CDR1 GTSNPN, CDR2 SVGIG (reference sequence). The CDR3 covers 14 residues. DNA for the CDR3: TGTGCTAGGGGGGGAGCCCTCCGCTCCGGGGAGCTGTTTTTT. Its translation: CARGGALRSGELFF. Supplemented by reference TRBV30 and TRBJ2-2, the full variable domain reads SQTIHQWPATLVQPVGSPLSLECTVEGTSNPNLYWYRQAAGRGLQLLFYSVGIGQISSEVPQNLSASRPQDRQFILSSKKLLLSDSGFYLCARGGALRSGELFFGEGSRLTVL.

This clone was found once. Sequence at one end of the junction differs from germline and may be a read error. The sample holds other DNA sequences that translate to the same CDR3. The V gene is TRBV25-1, the J gene TRBJ2-7; 8 bases fit TRBD1. Germline V lookup: CDR1 MGHDK, CDR2 SYGVNS. CDR3 length: 15 amino acids. As DNA, the CDR3 is TGTGCCAGCAGCGATGCGGACAGGGACGACTACGAGCAGCACTTC. Encoded protein: CASSDADRDDYEQHF.

The rearrangement joins TRBV28 to TRBJ2-7, with D possibly being TRBD1 (5 bases). The CDR3 is 12 amino acids. Germline-derived CDR1 and CDR2 are MDHEN and SYDVKM. The V end was cut by 10 bases, the J end by 1 base, with 11 bases between. CDR3 sequence reads: CATETASYEQYF. For the CDR3, the DNA is TGTGCCACTGAGACAGCTTCCTACGAGCAGTACTTC. The entire variable domain, with the rest obtained from reference TRBV28 and TRBJ2-7, is as follows: DVKVTQSSRYLVKRTGEKVFLECVQDMDHENMFWYRQDPGLGLRLIYFSYDVKMKEKGDIPEGYSVSREKKERFSLILESASTNQTSMYLCATETASYEQYFGPGTRLTVT.

This chain joins TRBV6-1 and TRBJ2-7, with TRBD1 matching 8 bases. Germline V lookup: CDR1 MNHNS, CDR2 SASEGT. Unmatched junction bases numbered 5, after V lost 2 bases and J lost 2 bases. This CDR3 region has 15 residues. CDR3 sequence (DNA): TGTGCCAGCAGTGAATCCGGGACAGGAGCCTACGAGCAGTACTTC. Translating gives CASSESGTGAYEQYF.

Concerning this clone itself: It differs at one base from a far larger clone, so likely a read error. The same CDR3 is also encoded by other DNA sequences in this sample. The V call is TRBV4-1, the J call TRBJ1-5, with D maybe TRBD1 (5 bases). This CDR3 comprises 16 residues. CDR1 is MGHRA and CDR2 is YSYEKL in the germline V gene. V lost 0 bases to trimming and J lost 1 base, with 10 bases between them. The CDR3 protein is CASSQDGGWSNQPQHF. The CDR3 DNA follows: TGCGCCAGCAGCCAAGATGGGGGTTGGAGCAATCAGCCCCAGCATTTT.

A few counts support this clone. V usage is TRBV6-5 and J usage is TRBJ2-5, with D possibly called TRBD1 or TRBD2 (5 bases each). The CDR3 has 12 amino acids. Germline V CDR1 and CDR2: MNHEY, SVGAGI. V lost 6 bases to trimming and J lost 9 bases, with 14 bases between them. CDR3 region: CASRDPLGAQYF. DNA of the CDR3: TGTGCCAGCAGAGACCCCCTGGGGGCCCAGTACTTC.